The sequence of this T cell receptor (beta chain) was determined in a study of CD8 T cells in ankylosing spondylitis. From the 5' RACE reads, TCRdb called clonotypes with MiXCR, one entry per CDR3 protein. The repertoire holds about 36,000 distinct CDR3 sequences, with under 15% as singletons. This clonotype was recorded many times. Its antigen remains unknown. Study results and caveats: Researchers reportedly found disease-linked clones significantly enriched in matched ankylosing spondylitis synovial fluid. Several highly homologous variants made up a TCR beta motif, and this motif appeared characteristic of ankylosing spondylitis blood. A CD8+ phenotype characterized the disease-linked clones, which were relatively rare in peripheral blood.

The CDR3 is 14 residues long. Trimming left V 5 bases short and J 5 bases short, with 15 bases between. CDR1 MNHEY and CDR2 SMNVEV come from the germline V gene (reference sequence). This chain links TRBV27 with TRBJ1-1; D possibly corresponds to TRBD1 (5 bases). Sample: synovial fluid, either unsorted or a sorted T cell fraction (not recorded which). This TCR derives from a male donor with ankylosing spondylitis. CDR3 in DNA: TGTGCCAGCAGTCTGGGAGGGGACCGGACTGAAGCTTTCTTT. Translated, it gives CASSLGGDRTEAFF.